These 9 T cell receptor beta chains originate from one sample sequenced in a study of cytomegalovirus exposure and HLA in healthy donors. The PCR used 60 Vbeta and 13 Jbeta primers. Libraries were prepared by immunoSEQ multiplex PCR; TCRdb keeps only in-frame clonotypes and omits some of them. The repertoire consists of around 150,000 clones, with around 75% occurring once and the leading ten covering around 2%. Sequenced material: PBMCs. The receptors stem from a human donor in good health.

The CDR3 DNA reads as TGTGCCAGTAGTATACCCAGGGTACGAGAAAAACTGTTTTTT. Its protein product is CASSIPRVREKLFF. The V call is TRBV19, the J call TRBJ1-4; D perhaps matches TRBD1 (5 bases). There are 14 residues in the CDR3. Looked up from germline, CDR1 is LNHDA and CDR2 is SQIVND (reference sequence). Trimming removed 2 bases at V and 8 bases at J, with 12 bases between. The complete variable domain, with remaining parts taken from reference TRBV19 and TRBJ1-4, reads DGGITQSPKYLFRKEGQNVTLSCEQNLNHDAMYWYRQDPGQGLRLIYYSQIVNDFQKGDIAEGYSVSREKKESFPLTVTSAQKNPTAFYLCASSIPRVREKLFFGSGTQLSVL.

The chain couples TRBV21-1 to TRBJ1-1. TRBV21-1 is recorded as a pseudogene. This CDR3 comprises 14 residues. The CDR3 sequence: CASSKKRRNTEAFF. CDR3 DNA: TGTGCCAGCAGCAAAAAGAGGCGGAACACTGAAGCTTTCTTT.

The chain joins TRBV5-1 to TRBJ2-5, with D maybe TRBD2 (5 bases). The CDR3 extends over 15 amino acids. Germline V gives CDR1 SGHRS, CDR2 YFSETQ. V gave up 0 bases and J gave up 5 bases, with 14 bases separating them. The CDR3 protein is CASSLDDAGAETQYF. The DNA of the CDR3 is TGCGCCAGCAGCTTGGATGATGCGGGCGCGGAGACCCAGTACTTC.

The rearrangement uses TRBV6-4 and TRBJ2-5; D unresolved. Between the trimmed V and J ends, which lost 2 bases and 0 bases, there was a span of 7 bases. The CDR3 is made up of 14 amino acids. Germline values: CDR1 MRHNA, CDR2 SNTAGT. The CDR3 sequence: CASSDGRYQETQYF. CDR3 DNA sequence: TGTGCCAGCAGTGACGGCAGGTACCAAGAGACCCAGTACTTC.

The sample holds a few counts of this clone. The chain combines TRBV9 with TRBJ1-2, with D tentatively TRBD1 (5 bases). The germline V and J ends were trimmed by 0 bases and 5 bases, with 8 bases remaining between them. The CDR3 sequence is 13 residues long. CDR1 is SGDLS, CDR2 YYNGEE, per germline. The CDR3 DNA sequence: TGTGCCAGCAGCGTAGCAGGGAATTATGGCTACACCTTC. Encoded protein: CASSVAGNYGYTF.

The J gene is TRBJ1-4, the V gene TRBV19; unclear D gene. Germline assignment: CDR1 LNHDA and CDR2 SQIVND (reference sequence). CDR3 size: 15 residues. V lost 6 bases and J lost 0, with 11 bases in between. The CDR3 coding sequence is TGTGCCAGTAGGCCTCGGGGTGCAACTAATGAAAAACTGTTTTTT. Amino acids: CASRPRGATNEKLFF.

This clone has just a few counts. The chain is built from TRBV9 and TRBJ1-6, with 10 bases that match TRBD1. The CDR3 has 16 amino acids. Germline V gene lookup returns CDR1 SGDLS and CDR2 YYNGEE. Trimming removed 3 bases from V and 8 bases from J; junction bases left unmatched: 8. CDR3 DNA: TGTGCCAGCAGCGCGGGACAGGGGCCTTGGGATTCACCCCTCCACTTT. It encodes CASSAGQGPWDSPLHF.

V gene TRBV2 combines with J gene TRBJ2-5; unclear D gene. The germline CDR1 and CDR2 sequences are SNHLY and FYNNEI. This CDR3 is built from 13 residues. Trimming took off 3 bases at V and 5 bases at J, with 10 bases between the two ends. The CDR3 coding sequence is TGTGCCAGCAGTGACTCCGGAGAGGAGACCCAGTACTTC. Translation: CASSDSGEETQYF. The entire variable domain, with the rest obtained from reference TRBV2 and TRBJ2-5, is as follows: EPEVTQTPSHQVTQMGQEVILRCVPISNHLYFYWYRQILGQKVEFLVSFYNNEISEKSEIFDDQFSVERPDGSNFTLKIRSTKLEDSAMYFCASSDSGEETQYFGPGTRLLVL.

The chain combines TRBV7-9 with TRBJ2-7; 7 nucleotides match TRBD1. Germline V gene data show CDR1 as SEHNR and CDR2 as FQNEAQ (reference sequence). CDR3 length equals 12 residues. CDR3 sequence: CSITGEIYEQYF. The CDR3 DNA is TGTTCCATTACAGGGGAGATCTACGAGCAGTACTTC.